Listed below are T cell receptor beta chains from one sample, sequenced in a study of shared T cell receptors in the human thymus. Only in-frame clones appear in the TCRdb table, and some are missing; sequencing was by immunoSEQ multiplex PCR. This table has 700,000 to 750,000 clones, around 85% appearing once. These records were also assigned to another study, of human thymus T cells.

Material for sequencing was thymocytes. The receptors derive from a girl under three years old with a congenital heart defect. Both conserved end residues are part of each CDR3. The order of the fields is clone size, J gene, D gene, CDR3 length, V gene, CDR3 DNA, CDR3 protein. D genes are given only for firm matches. Only some rows state a clone size, as once, few, many or a class for expanded clones.

NA | TRBJ1-1 | NA | 15 | TRBV9 | TGTGCCAGCAGCGTACCGAGGGGCGGGGACACTGAAGCTTTCTTT | CASSVPRGGDTEAFF
NA | TRBJ2-7 | NA | 13 | TRBV2 | TGTGCCAGCTCCAAGGACTACTCCTACGAGCAGTACTTC | CASSKDYSYEQYF
few | TRBJ1-2 | NA | 17 | TRBV5-6 | TGTGCCAGCAGCTTGGGGGCTTATACGTCAGGATTTAATGGCTACACCTTC | CASSLGAYTSGFNGYTF
NA | TRBJ1-1 | NA | 16 | TRBV6-1 | TGTGCCAGCAGTGTTGCAACAGAGACCCAGAACACTGAAGCTTTCTTT | CASSVATETQNTEAFF
once | TRBJ1-1 | NA | 13 | TRBV6-1 | TGTGCCAGCAGCCGAGAGGGGGTCACTGAAGCTTTCTTT | CASSREGVTEAFF
NA | TRBJ1-6 | TRBD1 | 18 | TRBV5-1 | TGCGCCAGCAGCTCGGGAAACAGGGGTTCGGCCACGAATTCACCCCTCCACTTT | CASSSGNRGSATNSPLHF
NA | TRBJ1-4 | TRBD1 | 15 | TRBV5-1 | TGCGCCAGCAGCTCGACGACAGGGCACGATGGGGGTGTGTTTTTT | CASSSTTGHDGGVFF
NA | TRBJ2-7 | NA | 17 | TRBV10-3 | TGTGCCATCAGTGAGGTTTGGAAGACAGAGACGCCCAACGAGCAGTACTTC | CAISEVWKTETPNEQYF
once | TRBJ1-3 | NA | 17 | TRBV9 | TGTGCCAGCAGCGTAGACAAAACAGCCTACAATGGAAACACCATATATTTT | CASSVDKTAYNGNTIYF
once | TRBJ2-3 | TRBD1 | 18 | TRBV5-5 | TGTGCCAGCAGCCCCCCGGACAGGGGGCGCGAACGCACAGATACGCAGTATTTT | CASSPPDRGRERTDTQYF
NA | TRBJ2-7 | NA | 14 | TRBV5-1 | TGCGCCAGCAGCCACAGGACAGTCCCCCTCGAGCAGTACTTC | CASSHRTVPLEQYF
NA | TRBJ2-3 | NA | 14 | TRBV11-2 | TGTGCCAGCAGCTCCCGGAAAGCGGCAGATACGCAGTATTTT | CASSSRKAADTQYF
NA | TRBJ1-1 | TRBD1 | 17 | TRBV7-9 | TGTGCCAGCAGCTTGTGTTGGGACAGGGAGTCGGACACTGAAGCTTTCTTT | CASSLCWDRESDTEAFF
NA | TRBJ1-2 | NA | 13 | TRBV28 | TGTGCCAGCAGCTTAGGGGGGACCTATGGCTACACCTTC | CASSLGGTYGYTF
NA | TRBJ2-1 | NA | 14 | TRBV29-1 | TGCAGCGTTGGTCGGAGCTCTTTTGACAATGAGCAGTTCTTC | CSVGRSSFDNEQFF
few | TRBJ2-7 | NA | 12 | TRBV5-5 | TGTGCCAGCAGCACCGACAGCTACGAGCAGTACTTC | CASSTDSYEQYF
NA | TRBJ1-6 | TRBD1 | 15 | TRBV13 | TGTGCCAGCAGCCCCCGACAGGGAAGGAAATCACCCCTCCACTTT | CASSPRQGRKSPLHF
NA | TRBJ1-2 | NA | 14 | TRBV28 | TGTGCCAGCAGTTTACCCCCTAGGGGCTATGGCTACACCTTC | CASSLPPRGYGYTF
NA | TRBJ2-1 | NA | 15 | TRBV7-6 | TGTGCCAGCAGCTTAGGGGTCCGGGGATCCAATGAGCAGTTCTTC | CASSLGVRGSNEQFF
NA | TRBJ2-3 | TRBD2 | 16 | TRBV9 | TGTGCCAGCAGCGTAGGCTCTAGCGGGGGCACAGATACGCAGTATTTT | CASSVGSSGGTDTQYF
NA | TRBJ1-1 | NA | 15 | TRBV5-1 | TGCGCCAGCAGCTTGTTGCGGGGGGGCAGCGCTGAAGCTTTCTTT | CASSLLRGGSAEAFF
NA | TRBJ2-7 | TRBD2 | 17 | TRBV9 | TGTGCCAGCAGCGCCGGCGGGGGGACACTAAGTCCCTACGAGCAGTACTTC | CASSAGGGTLSPYEQYF
NA | TRBJ1-1 | TRBD1 | 16 | TRBV4-1 | TGCGCCAGCAGCCTCCTTTTGGACAGGGGAAACACTGAAGCTTTCTTT | CASSLLLDRGNTEAFF
NA | TRBJ1-3 | NA | 16 | TRBV15 | TGTGCCACCAGCTCCCACAAACCCGACAGGGGAAACACCATATATTTT | CATSSHKPDRGNTIYF
NA | TRBJ2-3 | NA | 16 | TRBV6-4 | TGTGCCAGCAGTGATCTCGGCGGGCGTAGCACAGATACGCAGTATTTT | CASSDLGGRSTDTQYF
NA | TRBJ1-2 | NA | 11 | TRBV20-1 | TGCAGTGCAAGGAGTAGTCGTGGCTACACCTTC | CSARSSRGYTF
NA | TRBJ1-6 | NA | 14 | TRBV28 | TGTGCCAGCAGCAAACTCTCCTATAATTCACCCCTCCACTTT | CASSKLSYNSPLHF
once | TRBJ1-2 | NA | 18 | TRBV14 | TGTGCCAGCAGCCAAGATCTAAGAAGGGGAACGGCTAACTATGGCTACACCTTC | CASSQDLRRGTANYGYTF
NA | TRBJ1-4 | NA | 14 | TRBV19 | TGTGCCAGTCATTACGAAGCCTCCAATGAAAAACTGTTTTTT | CASHYEASNEKLFF
NA | TRBJ2-3 | NA | 18 | TRBV7-4 | TGTGCCAGCAGCTACCCGAATCATAGCCAAAGCGGGACAGATACGCAGTATTTT | CASSYPNHSQSGTDTQYF
NA | TRBJ2-5 | TRBD2 | 16 | TRBV6-6 | TGTGCCAGCAGTTACTCACGGGGGGGGAGACAAGAGACCCAGTACTTC | CASSYSRGGRQETQYF
NA | TRBJ2-3 | NA | 14 | TRBV11-2 | TGTGCCAGCAGCCAAGGACTTGTCACAGATACGCAGTATTTT | CASSQGLVTDTQYF
NA | TRBJ1-1 | NA | 12 | TRBV9 | TGTGCCAGCAGCGTAGGACAGTCTGAAGCTTTCTTT | CASSVGQSEAFF
NA | TRBJ2-2 | NA | 14 | TRBV28 | TGTGCCAGCAGCCCGGGACACAACACCGGGGAGCTGTTTTTT | CASSPGHNTGELFF
NA | TRBJ1-2 | NA | 15 | TRBV13 | TGTGCCAGCAGCCCCCGTGGGGGGGGATCTGGAGGCTACACCTTC | CASSPRGGGSGGYTF
few | TRBJ1-4 | TRBD1 | 15 | TRBV5-6 | TGTGCCAGCAGCTTGGACCAGGGGGCAGAGGAAAAACTGTTTTTT | CASSLDQGAEEKLFF